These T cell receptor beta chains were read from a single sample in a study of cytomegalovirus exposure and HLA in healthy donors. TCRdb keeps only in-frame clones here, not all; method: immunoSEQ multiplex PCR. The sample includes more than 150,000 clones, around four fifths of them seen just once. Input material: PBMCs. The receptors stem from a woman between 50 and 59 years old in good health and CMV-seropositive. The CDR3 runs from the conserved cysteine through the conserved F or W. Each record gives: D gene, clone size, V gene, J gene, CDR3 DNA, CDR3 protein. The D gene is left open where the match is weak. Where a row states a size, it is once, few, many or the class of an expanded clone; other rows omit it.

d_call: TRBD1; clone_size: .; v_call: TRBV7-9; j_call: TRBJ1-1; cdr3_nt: TGTGCCTCACGACAGGGGGGGAACACTGAAGCTTTCTTT; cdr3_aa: CASRQGGNTEAFF
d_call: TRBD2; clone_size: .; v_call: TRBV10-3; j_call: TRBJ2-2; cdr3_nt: TGTGCCATCAGTGAGCCGAACCGGGGGGGCTATGTCGGGGAGCTGTTTTTT; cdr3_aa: CAISEPNRGGYVGELFF
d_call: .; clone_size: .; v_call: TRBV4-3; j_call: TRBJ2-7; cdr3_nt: TGCGCCAGCAGCCAGGGGGTAACAGGGTTCCCCTACGAGCAGTACTTC; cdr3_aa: CASSQGVTGFPYEQYF
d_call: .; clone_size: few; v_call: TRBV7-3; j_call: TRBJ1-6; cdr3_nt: TGTGCCAGCAGCTTCTCGCCGGGTAATAATTCACCCCTCCACTTT; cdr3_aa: CASSFSPGNNSPLHF
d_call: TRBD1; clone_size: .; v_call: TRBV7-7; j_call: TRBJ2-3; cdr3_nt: TGTGCTAGCAGCTTAGGGACAGCTGGCAGCACAGATACGCAGTATTTT; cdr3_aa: CASSLGTAGSTDTQYF
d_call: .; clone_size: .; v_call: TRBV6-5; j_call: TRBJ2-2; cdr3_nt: TGTGCCAGCAGACAGGGAAGTAATCCCGGGGAGCTGTTTTTT; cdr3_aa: CASRQGSNPGELFF
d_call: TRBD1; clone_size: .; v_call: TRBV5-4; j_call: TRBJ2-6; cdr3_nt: TGTGCCAGCAGCTTGGGGGGACAGGCTGGGGCCAACGTCCTGACTTTC; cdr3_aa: CASSLGGQAGANVLTF
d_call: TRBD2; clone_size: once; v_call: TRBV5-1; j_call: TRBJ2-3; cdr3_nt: TGCGCCAGCTCTCAGCGAAGCGGGGGGGGCACAGATACGCAGTATTTT; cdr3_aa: CASSQRSGGGTDTQYF
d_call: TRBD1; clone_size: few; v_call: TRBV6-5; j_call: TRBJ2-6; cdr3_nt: TGTGCCAGCAGTTACGGACAGGGGGCTGGGGCCAACGTCCTGACTTTC; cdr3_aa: CASSYGQGAGANVLTF
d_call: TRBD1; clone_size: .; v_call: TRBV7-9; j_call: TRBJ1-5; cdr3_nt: TGTGCCAGCAGCTTTACAGGGGTACAGCCCCAGCATTTT; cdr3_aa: CASSFTGVQPQHF
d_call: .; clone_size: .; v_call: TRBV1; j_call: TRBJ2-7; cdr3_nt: TGCACCAGCAGCCAACCAAGGACAGCCTACGAGCAGTACTTC; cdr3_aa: CTSSQPRTAYEQYF
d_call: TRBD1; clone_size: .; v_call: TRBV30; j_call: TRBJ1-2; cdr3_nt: TGTGCCTGGTCCTTCAGGGGGACCCTTGGGGGCTACACCTTC; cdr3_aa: CAWSFRGTLGGYTF
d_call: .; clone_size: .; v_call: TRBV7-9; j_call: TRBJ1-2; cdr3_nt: TGTGCCAGCAGCTTAGGGAGGGACCACTATGGCTACACCTTC; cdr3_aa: CASSLGRDHYGYTF
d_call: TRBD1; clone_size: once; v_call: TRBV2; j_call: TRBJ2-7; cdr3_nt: TGTGCCAGCAGTACCCCCGGGACAGGGATCTACGAGCAGTACTTC; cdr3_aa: CASSTPGTGIYEQYF
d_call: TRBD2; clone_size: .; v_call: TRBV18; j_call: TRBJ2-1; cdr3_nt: TGTGCCAGCTCACGGTGGACTAGCGGGGGGACGAACAATGAGCAGTTCTTC; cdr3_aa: CASSRWTSGGTNNEQFF
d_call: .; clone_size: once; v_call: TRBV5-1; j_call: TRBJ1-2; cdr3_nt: TGCGCCAGCAGCTTGGTGTTACAGGGAATTGATGGCTACACCTTC; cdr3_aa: CASSLVLQGIDGYTF
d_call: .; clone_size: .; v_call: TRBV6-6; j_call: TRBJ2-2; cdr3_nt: TGTGCCAGCACATCTGGGGGGGCCGATGGCGGGGAGCTGTTTTTT; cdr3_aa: CASTSGGADGGELFF
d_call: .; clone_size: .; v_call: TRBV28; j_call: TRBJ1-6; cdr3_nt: TGTGCCAGCAGTTTCGACAAAAGCTCCTATAATTCACCCCTCCACTTT; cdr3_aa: CASSFDKSSYNSPLHF
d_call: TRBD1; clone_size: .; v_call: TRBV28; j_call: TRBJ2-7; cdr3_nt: TGTGCCAGCAGAACGGGACAGGGACATAAAGAGCAGTACTTC; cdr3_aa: CASRTGQGHKEQYF
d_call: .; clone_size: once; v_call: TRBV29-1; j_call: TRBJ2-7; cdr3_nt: TGCAGCGTTGCTATGGGCCCCAGCTCCTACGAGCAGTACTTC; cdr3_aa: CSVAMGPSSYEQYF
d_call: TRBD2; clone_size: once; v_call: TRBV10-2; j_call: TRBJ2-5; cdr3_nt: TGCGCCAGCAGTGAGTTGTCTAGCGGGGGGCGAGGGACCCAGTACTTC; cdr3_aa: CASSELSSGGRGTQYF
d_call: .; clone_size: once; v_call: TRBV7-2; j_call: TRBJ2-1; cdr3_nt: TGTGCCAGCAGCTCGAGGACAGTTCAGAATGAGCAGTTCTTC; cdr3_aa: CASSSRTVQNEQFF
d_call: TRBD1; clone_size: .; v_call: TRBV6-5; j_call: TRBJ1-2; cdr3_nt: TGTGCCAGCAGCGGGGGACAGGCCTATGGCTACACCTTC; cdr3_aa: CASSGGQAYGYTF
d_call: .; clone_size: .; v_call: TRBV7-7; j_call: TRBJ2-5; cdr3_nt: TGTGCTAGCAGCTTATCTGTGCAAGAGACCCAGTACTTC; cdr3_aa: CASSLSVQETQYF
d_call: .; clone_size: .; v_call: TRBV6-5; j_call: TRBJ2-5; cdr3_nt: TGTGCCAGCAGTGAAAGGGACATCCGAGAGACCCAGTACTTC; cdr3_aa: CASSERDIRETQYF
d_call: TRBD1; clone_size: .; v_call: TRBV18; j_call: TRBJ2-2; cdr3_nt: TGTGCCAGCTCACCATCCCGACAGGGGTGGGGCACCGGGGAGCTGTTTTTT; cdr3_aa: CASSPSRQGWGTGELFF
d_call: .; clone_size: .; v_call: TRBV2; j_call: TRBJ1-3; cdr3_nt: TGTGCCAGCAAACAGTCAGGGGCCCCTGGAAACACCATATATTTT; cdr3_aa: CASKQSGAPGNTIYF
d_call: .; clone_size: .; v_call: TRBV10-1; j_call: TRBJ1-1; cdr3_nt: TGCGCCAGCAGTGAGTCGACTCGGGGTGAAGCTTTCTTT; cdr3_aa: CASSESTRGEAFF
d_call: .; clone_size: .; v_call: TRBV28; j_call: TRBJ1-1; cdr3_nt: TGTGCCAGCACCCCCCCCTGGGCCCTGAACACTGAAGCTTTCTTT; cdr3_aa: CASTPPWALNTEAFF
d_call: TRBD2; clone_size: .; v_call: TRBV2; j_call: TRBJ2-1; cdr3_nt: TGTGCCAGCAGCGTAGCGGGGGGAGTTAATGAGCAGTTCTTC; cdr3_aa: CASSVAGGVNEQFF
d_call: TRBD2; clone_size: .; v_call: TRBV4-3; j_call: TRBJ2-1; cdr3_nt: TGCGCCAGCAGCCAGGGGGAGCGGAGCGGGGGGGCCAATGAGCAGTTCTTC; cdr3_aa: CASSQGERSGGANEQFF
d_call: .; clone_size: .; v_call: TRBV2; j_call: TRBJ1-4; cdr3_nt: TGTGCCAGTAAGGGAGGACCGAATGAAAAACTGTTTTTT; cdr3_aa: CASKGGPNEKLFF
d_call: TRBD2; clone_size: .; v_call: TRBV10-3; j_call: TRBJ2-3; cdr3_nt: TGTGCCATCAGACGGGGGGGAGGGACAGATACGCAGTATTTT; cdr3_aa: CAIRRGGGTDTQYF
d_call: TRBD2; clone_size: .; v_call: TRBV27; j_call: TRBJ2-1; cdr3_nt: TGTGCCAGCAGTTTGTGGGGACTAGCGGCTAACAATGAGCAGTTCTTC; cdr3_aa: CASSLWGLAANNEQFF
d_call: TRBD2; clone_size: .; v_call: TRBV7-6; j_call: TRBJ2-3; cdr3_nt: TGTGCCAGCAGCTTAGGGCGGGGGGGCACAGATACGCAGTATTTT; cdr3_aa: CASSLGRGGTDTQYF
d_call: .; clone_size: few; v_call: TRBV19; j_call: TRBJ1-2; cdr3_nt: TGTGCCAGTAGTATATTCTTTGCTAACTATGGCTACACCTTC; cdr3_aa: CASSIFFANYGYTF
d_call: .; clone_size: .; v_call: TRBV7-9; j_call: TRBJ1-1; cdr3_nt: TGTTCCAGCAGCTCAACAGAGAGGGTAGGTGAAGCTTTCTTT; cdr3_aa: CSSSSTERVGEAFF
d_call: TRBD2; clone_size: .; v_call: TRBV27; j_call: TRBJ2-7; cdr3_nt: TGTGCCAGCAGTTTAAAGCGGGGGGCCCAAGGGGCCGAGCAGTACTTC; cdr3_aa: CASSLKRGAQGAEQYF
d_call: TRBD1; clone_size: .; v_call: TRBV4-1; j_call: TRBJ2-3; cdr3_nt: TGCGCCAGCAGCCAAGGGTGGACAGGGCGAGATACGCAGTATTTT; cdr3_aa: CASSQGWTGRDTQYF
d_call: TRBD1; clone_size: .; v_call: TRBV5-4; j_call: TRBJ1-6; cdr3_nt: TGTGCCAGCAGCTTGGACAGGGGTTTTAATTCACCCCTCCACTTT; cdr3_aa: CASSLDRGFNSPLHF
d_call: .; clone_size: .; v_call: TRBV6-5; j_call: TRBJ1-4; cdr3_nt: TGTGCCAGCAGTTCTGGGGGCGCCGGAAATGAAAAACTGTTTTTT; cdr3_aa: CASSSGGAGNEKLFF
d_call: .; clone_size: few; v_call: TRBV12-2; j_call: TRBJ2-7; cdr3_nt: TGTGCAAGTCGCTTAGCGACGACTACCGTTTTC; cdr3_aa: CASRLATTTVF
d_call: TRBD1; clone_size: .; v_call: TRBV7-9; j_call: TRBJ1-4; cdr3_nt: TGTGCCAGCAGCCTCGGGACAGGGGGTGAAAAACTGTTTTTT; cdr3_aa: CASSLGTGGEKLFF
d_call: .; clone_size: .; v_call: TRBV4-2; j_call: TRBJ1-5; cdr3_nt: TGTGCCAGCAGCGCAGGTAGCGGGGGTTATAGCAATCAGCCCCAGCATTTT; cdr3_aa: CASSAGSGGYSNQPQHF
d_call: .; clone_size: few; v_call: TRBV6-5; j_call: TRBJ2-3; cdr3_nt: TGTGCCAGCAGTTACGGAGGGCGGACGACAGATACGCAGTATTTT; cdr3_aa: CASSYGGRTTDTQYF
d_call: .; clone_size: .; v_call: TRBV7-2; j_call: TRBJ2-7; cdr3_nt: TGTGCCAGCAGCTTAATAGGGGGCTACGAGCAGTACTTC; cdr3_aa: CASSLIGGYEQYF
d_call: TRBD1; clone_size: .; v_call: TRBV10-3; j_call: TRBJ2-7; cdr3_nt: TGTGCCATCAGAAACTCGGGACAGGGTGGAGAGCAGTACTTC; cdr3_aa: CAIRNSGQGGEQYF
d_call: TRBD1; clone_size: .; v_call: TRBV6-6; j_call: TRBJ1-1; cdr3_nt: TGTGCCATCACCAGGGACAGGACGAACACTGAAGCTTTCTTT; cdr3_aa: CAITRDRTNTEAFF
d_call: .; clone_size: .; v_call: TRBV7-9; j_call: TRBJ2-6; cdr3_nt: TGTGCCAGCAGCTACCCCACAGTTTCTGGGGCCAACGTCCTGACTTTC; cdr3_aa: CASSYPTVSGANVLTF
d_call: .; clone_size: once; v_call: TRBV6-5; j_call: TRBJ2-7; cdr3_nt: TGTGCCAGCAGGTCGGGGGCCGGGGGGCGTCGCGAGCAGTACTTC; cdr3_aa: CASRSGAGGRREQYF
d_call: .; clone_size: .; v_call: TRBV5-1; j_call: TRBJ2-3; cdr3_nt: TGCGCCAGCACCCACCCAGGGGTAGATACGCAGTATTTT; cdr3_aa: CASTHPGVDTQYF
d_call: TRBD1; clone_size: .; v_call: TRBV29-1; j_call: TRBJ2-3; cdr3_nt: TGCAGCGTTGAACCGGGACCAGGGGGAGATACGCAGTATTTT; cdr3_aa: CSVEPGPGGDTQYF
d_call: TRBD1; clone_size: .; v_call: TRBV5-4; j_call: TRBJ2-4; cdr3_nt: TGTGCCAGCAGCCTGGACGGGACAGGGGAAAACATTCAGTACTTC; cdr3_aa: CASSLDGTGENIQYF